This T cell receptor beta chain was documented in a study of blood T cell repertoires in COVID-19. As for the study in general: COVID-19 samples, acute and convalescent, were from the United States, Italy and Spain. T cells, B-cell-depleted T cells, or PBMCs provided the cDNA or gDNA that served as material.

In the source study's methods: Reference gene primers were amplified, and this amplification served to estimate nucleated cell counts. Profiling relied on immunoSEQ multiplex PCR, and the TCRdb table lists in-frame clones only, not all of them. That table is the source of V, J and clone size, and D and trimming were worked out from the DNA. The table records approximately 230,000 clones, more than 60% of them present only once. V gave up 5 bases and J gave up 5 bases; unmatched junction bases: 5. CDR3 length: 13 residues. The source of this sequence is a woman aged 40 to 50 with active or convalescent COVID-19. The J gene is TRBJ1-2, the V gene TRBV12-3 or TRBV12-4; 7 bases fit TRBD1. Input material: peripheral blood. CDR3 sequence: CASSHGTAYGYTF. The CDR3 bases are TGTGCCAGCAGTCATGGGACAGCTTATGGCTACACCTTC.